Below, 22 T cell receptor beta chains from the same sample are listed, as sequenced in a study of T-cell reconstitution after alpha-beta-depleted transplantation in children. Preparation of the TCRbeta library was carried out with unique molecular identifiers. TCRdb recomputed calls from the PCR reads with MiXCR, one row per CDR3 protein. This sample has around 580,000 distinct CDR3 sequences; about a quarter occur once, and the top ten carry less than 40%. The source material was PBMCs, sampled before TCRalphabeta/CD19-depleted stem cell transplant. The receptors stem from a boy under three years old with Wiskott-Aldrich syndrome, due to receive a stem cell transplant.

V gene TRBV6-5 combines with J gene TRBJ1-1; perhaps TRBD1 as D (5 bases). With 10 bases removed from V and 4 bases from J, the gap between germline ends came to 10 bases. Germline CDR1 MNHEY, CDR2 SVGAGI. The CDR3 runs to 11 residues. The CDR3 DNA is TGTGCCACTGACAGTGGCACTGAAGCTTTCTTT. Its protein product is CATDSGTEAFF.

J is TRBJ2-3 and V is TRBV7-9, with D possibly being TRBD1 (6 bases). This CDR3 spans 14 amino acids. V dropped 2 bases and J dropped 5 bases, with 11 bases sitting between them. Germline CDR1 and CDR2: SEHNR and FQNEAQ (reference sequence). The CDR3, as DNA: TGTGCCAGCAGCTTAACAGGGTTCGGAGATACGCAGTATTTT. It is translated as CASSLTGFGDTQYF.

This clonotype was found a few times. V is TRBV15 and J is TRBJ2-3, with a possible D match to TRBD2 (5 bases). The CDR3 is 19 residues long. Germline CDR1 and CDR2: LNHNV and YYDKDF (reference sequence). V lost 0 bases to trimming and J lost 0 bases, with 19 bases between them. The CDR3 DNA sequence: TGTGCCACCAGCAGAGATCGGAGTTGGGAGTTTGAAAGCACAGATACGCAGTATTTT. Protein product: CATSRDRSWEFESTDTQYF.

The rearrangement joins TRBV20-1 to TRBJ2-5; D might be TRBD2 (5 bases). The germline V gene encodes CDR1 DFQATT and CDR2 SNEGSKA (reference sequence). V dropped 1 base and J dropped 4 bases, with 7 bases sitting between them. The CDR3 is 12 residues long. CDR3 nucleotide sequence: TGCAGTGCTAGAGGGGCGGGAGAGACCCAGTACTTC. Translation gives CSARGAGETQYF.

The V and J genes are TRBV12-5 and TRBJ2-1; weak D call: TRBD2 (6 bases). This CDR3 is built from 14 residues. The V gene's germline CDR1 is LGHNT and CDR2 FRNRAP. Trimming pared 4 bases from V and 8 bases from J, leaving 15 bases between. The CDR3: CASGSTSPFDEQFF. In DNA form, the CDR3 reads TGTGCTAGTGGTTCTACTAGCCCTTTTGATGAGCAGTTCTTC.

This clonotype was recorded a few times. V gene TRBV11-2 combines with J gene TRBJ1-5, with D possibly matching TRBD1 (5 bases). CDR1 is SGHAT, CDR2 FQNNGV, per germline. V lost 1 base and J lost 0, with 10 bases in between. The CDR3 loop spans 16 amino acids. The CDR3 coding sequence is TGTGCCAGCAGCTTAGGAGGGGCGCGTAGCAATCAGCCCCAGCATTTT. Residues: CASSLGGARSNQPQHF. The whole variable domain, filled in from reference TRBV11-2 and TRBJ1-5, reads EAGVAQSPRYKIIEKRQSVAFWCNPISGHATLYWYQQILGQGPKLLIQFQNNGVVDDSQLPKDRFSAERLKGVDSTLKIQPAKLEDSAVYLCASSLGGARSNQPQHFGDGTRLSIL.

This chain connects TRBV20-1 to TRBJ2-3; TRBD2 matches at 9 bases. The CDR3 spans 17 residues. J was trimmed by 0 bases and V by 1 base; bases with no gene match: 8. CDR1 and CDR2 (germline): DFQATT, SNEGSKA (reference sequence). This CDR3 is CSARVSGTSLSTDTQYF. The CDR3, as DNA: TGCAGTGCTAGAGTCTCCGGGACTAGCCTTAGCACAGATACGCAGTATTTT.

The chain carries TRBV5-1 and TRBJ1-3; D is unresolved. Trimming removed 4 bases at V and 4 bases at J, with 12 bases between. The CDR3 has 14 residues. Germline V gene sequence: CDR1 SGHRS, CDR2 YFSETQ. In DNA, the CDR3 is TGCGCCAGCAGCGGTGGACTGGCGGGAAACACCATATATTTT. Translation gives CASSGGLAGNTIYF. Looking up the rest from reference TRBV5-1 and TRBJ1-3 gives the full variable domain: KAGVTQTPRYLIKTRGQQVTLSCSPISGHRSVSWYQQTPGQGLQFLFEYFSETQRNKGNFPGRFSGRQFSNSRSEMNVSTLELGDSALYLCASSGGLAGNTIYFGEGSWLTVV.

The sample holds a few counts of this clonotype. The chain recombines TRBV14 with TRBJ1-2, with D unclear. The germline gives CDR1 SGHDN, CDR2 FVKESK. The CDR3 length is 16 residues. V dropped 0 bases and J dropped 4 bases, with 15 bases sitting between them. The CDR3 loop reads CASSQDPGDTFYGYTF. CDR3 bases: TGTGCCAGCAGCCAAGATCCCGGAGACACCTTCTATGGCTACACCTTC. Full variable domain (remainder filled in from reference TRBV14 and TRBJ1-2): EAGVTQFPSHSVIEKGQTVTLRCDPISGHDNLYWYRRVMGKEIKFLLHFVKESKQDESGMPNNRFLAERTGGTYSTLKVQPAELEDSGVYFCASSQDPGDTFYGYTFGSGTRLTVV.

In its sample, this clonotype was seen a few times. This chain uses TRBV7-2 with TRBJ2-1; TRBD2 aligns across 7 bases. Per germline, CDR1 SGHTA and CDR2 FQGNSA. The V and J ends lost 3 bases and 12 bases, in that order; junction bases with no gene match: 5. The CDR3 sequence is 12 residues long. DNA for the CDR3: TGTGCCAGCAGCTTTCAGCGGGACCTGCAGTTCTTC. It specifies CASSFQRDLQFF.

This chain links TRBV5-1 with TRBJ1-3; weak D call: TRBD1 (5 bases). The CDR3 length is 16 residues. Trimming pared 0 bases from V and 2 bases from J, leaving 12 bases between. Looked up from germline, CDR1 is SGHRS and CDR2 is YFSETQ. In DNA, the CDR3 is TGCGCCAGCAGCTTGGGTACAGGAGCAACTGGAAACACCATATATTTT. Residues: CASSLGTGATGNTIYF.

The CDR3 DNA reads as TGCAGTGCTAGCCCTATACTAGCCAAAAACATTCAGTACTTC. This gives the protein CSASPILAKNIQYF. This chain uses TRBV20-1 with TRBJ2-4; the D is unclear. V was pared by 3 bases and J by 0 bases, with 9 bases between. The CDR3 runs to 14 residues. CDR1 and CDR2 from the germline V gene are DFQATT and SNEGSKA (reference sequence).

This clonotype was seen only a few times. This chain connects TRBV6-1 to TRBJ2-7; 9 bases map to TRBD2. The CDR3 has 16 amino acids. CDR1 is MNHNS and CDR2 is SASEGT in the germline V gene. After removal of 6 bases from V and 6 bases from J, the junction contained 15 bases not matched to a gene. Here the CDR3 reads CASSPGLWREGLEQYF. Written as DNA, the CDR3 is TGTGCCAGCAGCCCCGGGCTTTGGCGGGAGGGCCTCGAGCAGTACTTC.

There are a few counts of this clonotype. CDR3 in DNA: TGCAGTGCTAGACCGGGACAGGGGGGCACTGAAGCTTTCTTT. Its protein product is CSARPGQGGTEAFF. This chain connects TRBV20-1 to TRBJ1-1, with 11 bases fitting TRBD1. Trimming took 2 bases from V and 4 from J; bases not matched to a gene: 3. Germline CDR1 is DFQATT and CDR2 is SNEGSKA (reference sequence). The CDR3 loop spans 14 amino acids.

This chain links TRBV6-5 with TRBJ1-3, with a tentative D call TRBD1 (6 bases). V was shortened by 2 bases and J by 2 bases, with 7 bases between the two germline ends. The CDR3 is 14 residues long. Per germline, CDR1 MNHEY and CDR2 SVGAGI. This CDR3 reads CASSYGGPGNTIYF. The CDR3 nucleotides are TGTGCCAGCAGTTACGGGGGGCCTGGAAACACCATATATTTT.

CDR3 loop: CSALKGSSRDTQYF. CDR3 DNA: TGCAGCGCCCTGAAAGGCTCCTCGAGGGATACGCAGTATTTT. This rearrangement joins TRBV29-1 to TRBJ2-3; D not certain. Germline V lookup: CDR1 SQVTM, CDR2 ANQGSEA. V gave up 7 bases and J gave up 6 bases, with 20 bases separating them. This CDR3 spans 14 amino acids.

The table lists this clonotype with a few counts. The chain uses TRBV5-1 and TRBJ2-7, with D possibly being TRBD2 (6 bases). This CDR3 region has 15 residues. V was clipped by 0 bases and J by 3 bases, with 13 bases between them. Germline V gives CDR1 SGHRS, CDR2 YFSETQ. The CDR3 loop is CASSLGSGVIYEQYF. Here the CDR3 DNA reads TGCGCCAGCAGCTTGGGGTCGGGAGTAATCTACGAGCAGTACTTC.

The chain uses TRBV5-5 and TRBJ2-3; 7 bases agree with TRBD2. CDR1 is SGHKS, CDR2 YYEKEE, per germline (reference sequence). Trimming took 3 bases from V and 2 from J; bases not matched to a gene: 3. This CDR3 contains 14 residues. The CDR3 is CASSSLAVTDTQYF. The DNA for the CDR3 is TGTGCCAGCAGCTCGCTAGCGGTCACAGATACGCAGTATTTT.

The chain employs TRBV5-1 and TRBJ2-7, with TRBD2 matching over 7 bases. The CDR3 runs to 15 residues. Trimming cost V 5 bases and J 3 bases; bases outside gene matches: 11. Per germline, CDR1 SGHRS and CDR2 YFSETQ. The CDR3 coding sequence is TGCGCCAGCAGTTCAACCGGGACTACCGGCTACGAGCAGTACTTC. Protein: CASSSTGTTGYEQYF.

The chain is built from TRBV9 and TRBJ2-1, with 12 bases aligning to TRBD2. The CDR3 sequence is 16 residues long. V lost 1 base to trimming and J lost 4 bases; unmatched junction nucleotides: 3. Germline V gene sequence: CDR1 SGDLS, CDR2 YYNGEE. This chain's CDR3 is CASSVPGLAGYNEQFF. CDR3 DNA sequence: TGTGCCAGCAGCGTACCCGGACTAGCGGGATACAATGAGCAGTTCTTC.

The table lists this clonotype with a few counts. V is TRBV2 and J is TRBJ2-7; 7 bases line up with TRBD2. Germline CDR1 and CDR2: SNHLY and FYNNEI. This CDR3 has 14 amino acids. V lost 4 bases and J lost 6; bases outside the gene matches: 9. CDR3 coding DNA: TGTGCCAGCAGTGTGGCTGGCGGGAGCGGCGAGCAGTACTTC. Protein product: CASSVAGGSGEQYF.

The chain's CDR3 is CASSPHSYGYTF. Here the CDR3 DNA reads TGTGCCAGCAGCCCTCATTCCTATGGCTACACCTTC. The chain is built from TRBV28 and TRBJ1-2; D not resolved. This CDR3 region has 12 residues. V dropped 6 bases and J dropped 4 bases, with 9 bases sitting between them. Germline V lookup: CDR1 MDHEN, CDR2 SYDVKM.